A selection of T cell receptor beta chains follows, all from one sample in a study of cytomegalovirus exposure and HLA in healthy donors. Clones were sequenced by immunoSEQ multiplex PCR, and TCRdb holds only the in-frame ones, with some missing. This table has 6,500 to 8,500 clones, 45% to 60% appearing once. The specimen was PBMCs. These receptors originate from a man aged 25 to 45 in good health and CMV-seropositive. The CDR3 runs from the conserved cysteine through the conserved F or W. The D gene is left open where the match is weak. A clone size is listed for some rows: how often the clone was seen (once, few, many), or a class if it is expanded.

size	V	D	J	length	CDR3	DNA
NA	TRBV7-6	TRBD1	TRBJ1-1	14	CASSPQGANTEAFF	TGTGCCAGCAGCCCACAGGGGGCCAACACTGAAGCTTTCTTT
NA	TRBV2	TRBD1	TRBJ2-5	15	CASTGQGSGVGTQYF	TGTGCCAGCACGGGACAGGGTAGTGGTGTAGGGACCCAGTACTTC
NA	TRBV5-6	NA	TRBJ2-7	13	CASSLASSYEQYF	TGTGCCAGCAGCTTGGCTTCCTCCTACGAGCAGTACTTC
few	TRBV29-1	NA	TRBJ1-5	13	CSVDRYSNQPQHF	TGCAGCGTTGATCGGTATAGCAATCAGCCCCAGCATTTT
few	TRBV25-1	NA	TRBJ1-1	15	CASSGPAGQIAEAFF	TGTGCCAGCAGTGGTCCCGCAGGACAGATAGCTGAAGCTTTCTTT
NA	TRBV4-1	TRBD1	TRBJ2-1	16	CASSQQGQGPHNEQFF	TGCGCCAGCAGCCAGCAGGGACAGGGGCCCCACAATGAGCAGTTCTTC
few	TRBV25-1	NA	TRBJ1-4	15	CASSGLQGSTEKLFF	TGTGCCAGCAGTGGGTTACAGGGTAGTACTGAAAAACTGTTTTTT
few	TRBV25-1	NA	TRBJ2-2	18	CASSELVQGLQPSGELFF	TGTGCCAGCAGTGAATTAGTCCAGGGACTTCAACCGAGCGGGGAGCTGTTTTTT
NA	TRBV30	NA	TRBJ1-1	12	CAWANREGRAFF	TGTGCCTGGGCCAACAGGGAAGGGAGAGCTTTCTTT
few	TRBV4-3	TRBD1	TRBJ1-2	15	CASSQDGGQPHGYTF	TGCGCCAGCAGCCAAGATGGGGGACAGCCGCATGGCTACACCTTC
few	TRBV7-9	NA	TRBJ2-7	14	CASSLGLPSYEQYF	TGTGCCAGCAGCTTGGGACTTCCCTCCTACGAGCAGTACTTC
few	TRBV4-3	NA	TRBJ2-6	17	CASSQADSSSGANVLTF	TGCGCCAGCAGCCAAGCGGACAGCTCCTCTGGGGCCAACGTCCTGACTTTC
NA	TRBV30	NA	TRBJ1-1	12	CAWNPGNTEAFF	TGTGCCTGGAACCCGGGGAACACTGAAGCTTTCTTT
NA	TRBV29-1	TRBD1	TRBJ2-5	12	CSSLTGKETQYF	TGCAGCTCCCTGACAGGGAAGGAGACCCAGTACTTC
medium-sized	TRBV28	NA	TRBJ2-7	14	CASTRGAVGYEQYF	TGTGCCAGCACCCGGGGGGCGGTCGGGTACGAGCAGTACTTC
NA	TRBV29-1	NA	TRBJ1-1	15	CSVEVGQALNTEAFF	TGCAGCGTTGAAGTGGGGCAGGCCCTGAACACTGAAGCTTTCTTT
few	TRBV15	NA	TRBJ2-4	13	CATSGSPGNIQYF	TGTGCCACATCCGGGTCCCCTGGGAACATTCAGTACTTC
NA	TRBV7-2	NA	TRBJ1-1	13	CASSLDPGTEAFF	TGTGCCAGCAGCTTAGACCCCGGGACTGAAGCTTTCTTT